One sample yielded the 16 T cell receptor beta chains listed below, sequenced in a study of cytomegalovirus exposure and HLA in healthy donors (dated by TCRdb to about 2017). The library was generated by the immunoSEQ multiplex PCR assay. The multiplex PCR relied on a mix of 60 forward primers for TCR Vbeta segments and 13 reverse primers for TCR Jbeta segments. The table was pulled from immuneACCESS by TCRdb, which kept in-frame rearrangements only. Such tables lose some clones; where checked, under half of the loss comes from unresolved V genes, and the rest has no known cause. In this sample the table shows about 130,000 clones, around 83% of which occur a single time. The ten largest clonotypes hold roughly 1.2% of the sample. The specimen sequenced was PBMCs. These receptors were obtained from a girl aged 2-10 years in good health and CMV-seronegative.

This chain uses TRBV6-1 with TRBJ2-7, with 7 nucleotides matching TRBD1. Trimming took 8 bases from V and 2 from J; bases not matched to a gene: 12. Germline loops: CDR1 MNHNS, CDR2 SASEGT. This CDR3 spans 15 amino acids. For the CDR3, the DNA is TGTGCCAGCCGTCCCCTTTCCGGGACAGCCTACGAGCAGTACTTC. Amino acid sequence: CASRPLSGTAYEQYF.

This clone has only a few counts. CDR3 DNA: TGTGCCAGTAGCGACGGGACTAGCGTCACAGATACGCAGTATTTT. Translation gives CASSDGTSVTDTQYF. J is TRBJ2-3 and V is TRBV19, with TRBD2 matching over 10 bases. The CDR3 totals 15 residues. Germline V gives CDR1 LNHDA, CDR2 SQIVND (reference sequence). With 6 bases clipped from V and 2 bases from J, the junction kept 5 bases outside the gene matches.

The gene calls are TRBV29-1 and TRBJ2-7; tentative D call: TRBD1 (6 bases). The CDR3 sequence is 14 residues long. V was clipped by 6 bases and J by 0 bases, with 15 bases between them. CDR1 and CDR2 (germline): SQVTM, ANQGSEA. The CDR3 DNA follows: TGCAGCGTATCTCGGGACACCAACTCCTACGAGCAGTACTTC. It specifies CSVSRDTNSYEQYF.

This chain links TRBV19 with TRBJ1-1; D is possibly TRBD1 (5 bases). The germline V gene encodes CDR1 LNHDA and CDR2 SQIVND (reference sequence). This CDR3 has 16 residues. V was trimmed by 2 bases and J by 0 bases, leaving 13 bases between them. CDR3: CASSITTETMNTEAFF. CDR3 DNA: TGTGCCAGTAGTATAACGACAGAGACCATGAACACTGAAGCTTTCTTT.

CDR3 protein: CASSLGYGSRRADGYTF. CDR3 coding DNA: TGTGCCAGCAGCTTAGGTTATGGGAGCCGTAGGGCGGATGGCTACACCTTC. J is TRBJ1-2 and V is TRBV11-2, with D uncertain. The length of the CDR3 is 17 residues. The V gene lost 1 base and the J gene lost 6 bases, with 21 bases spanning the gap. Germline V gene sequence: CDR1 SGHAT, CDR2 FQNNGV.

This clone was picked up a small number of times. CDR3 nucleotide sequence: TGCGCCAGCAGCCAAGGGCGCCAGGGTTATGGCTACACCTTC. Amino acid sequence: CASSQGRQGYGYTF. V usage is TRBV4-3 and J usage is TRBJ1-2, with D perhaps TRBD1 (5 bases). CDR1 is LGHNA and CDR2 is YSLEER in the germline V gene. Trimming took off 1 base at V and 5 bases at J, with 11 bases between the two ends. The CDR3 covers 14 residues.

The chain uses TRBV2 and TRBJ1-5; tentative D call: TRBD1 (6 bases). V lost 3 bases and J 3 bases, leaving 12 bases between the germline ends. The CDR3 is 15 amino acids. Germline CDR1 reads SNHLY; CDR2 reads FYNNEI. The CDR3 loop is CASSDAGAHNQPQHF. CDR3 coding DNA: TGTGCCAGCAGTGATGCAGGGGCCCACAATCAGCCCCAGCATTTT. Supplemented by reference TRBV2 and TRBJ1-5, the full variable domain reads EPEVTQTPSHQVTQMGQEVILRCVPISNHLYFYWYRQILGQKVEFLVSFYNNEISEKSEIFDDQFSVERPDGSNFTLKIRSTKLEDSAMYFCASSDAGAHNQPQHFGDGTRLSIL.

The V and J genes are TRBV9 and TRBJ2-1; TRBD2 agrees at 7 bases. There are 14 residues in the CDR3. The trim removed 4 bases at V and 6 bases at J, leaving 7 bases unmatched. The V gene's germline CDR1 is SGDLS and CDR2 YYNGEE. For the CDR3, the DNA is TGTGCCAGCAGCATTCGGACGGGGGGCAATGAGCAGTTCTTC. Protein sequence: CASSIRTGGNEQFF.

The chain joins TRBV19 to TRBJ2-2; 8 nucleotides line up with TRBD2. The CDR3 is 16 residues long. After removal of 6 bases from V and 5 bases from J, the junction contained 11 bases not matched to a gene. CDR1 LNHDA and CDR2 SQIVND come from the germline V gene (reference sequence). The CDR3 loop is CASRASGFGRTGELFF. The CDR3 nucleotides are TGTGCCAGTAGGGCTAGCGGGTTTGGAAGAACCGGGGAGCTGTTTTTT.

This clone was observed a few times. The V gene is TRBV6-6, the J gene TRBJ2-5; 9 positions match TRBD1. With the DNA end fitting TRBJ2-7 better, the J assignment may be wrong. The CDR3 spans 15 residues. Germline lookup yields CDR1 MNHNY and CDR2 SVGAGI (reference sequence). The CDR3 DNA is TGTGCCAGCAGTTCGGGACAGGGAGACTCCTACGAGCAGTACTTC. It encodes CASSSGQGDSYEQYF.

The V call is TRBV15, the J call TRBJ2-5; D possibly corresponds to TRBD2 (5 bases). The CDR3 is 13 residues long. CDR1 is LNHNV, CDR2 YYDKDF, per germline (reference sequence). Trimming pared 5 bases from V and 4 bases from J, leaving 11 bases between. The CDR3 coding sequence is TGTGCCACCAGCCCGACTATGGGAGAGACCCAGTACTTC. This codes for CATSPTMGETQYF.

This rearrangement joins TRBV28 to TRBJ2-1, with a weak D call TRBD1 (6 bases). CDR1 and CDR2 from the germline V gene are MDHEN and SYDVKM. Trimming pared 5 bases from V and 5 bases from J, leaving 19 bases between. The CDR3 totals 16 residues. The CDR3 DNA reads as TGTGCCAGCAGTCTCCTGACCCCCGAGGGGGACAATGAGCAGTTCTTC. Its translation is CASSLLTPEGDNEQFF.

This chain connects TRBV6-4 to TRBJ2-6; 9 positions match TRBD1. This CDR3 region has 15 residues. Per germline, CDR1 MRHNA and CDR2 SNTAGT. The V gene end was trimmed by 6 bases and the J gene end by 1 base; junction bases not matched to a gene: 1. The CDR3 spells CASSGTGSGANVLTF. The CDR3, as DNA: TGTGCCAGCAGCGGGACAGGGTCTGGGGCCAACGTCCTGACTTTC.

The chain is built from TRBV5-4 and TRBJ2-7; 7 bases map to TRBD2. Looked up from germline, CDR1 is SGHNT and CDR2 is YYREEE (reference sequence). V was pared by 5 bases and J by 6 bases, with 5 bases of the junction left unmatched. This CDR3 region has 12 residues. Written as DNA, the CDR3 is TGTGCCAGCAGTTTTAGCGGGTCCGAGCAGTACTTC. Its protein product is CASSFSGSEQYF.

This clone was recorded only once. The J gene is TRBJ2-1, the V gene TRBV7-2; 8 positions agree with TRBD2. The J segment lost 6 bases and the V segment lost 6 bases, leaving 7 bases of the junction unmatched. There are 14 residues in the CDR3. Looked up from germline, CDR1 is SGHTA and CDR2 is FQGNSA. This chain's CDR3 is CASRVAGPSNEQFF. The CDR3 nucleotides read TGTGCCAGCAGGGTAGCGGGGCCGTCCAATGAGCAGTTCTTC.

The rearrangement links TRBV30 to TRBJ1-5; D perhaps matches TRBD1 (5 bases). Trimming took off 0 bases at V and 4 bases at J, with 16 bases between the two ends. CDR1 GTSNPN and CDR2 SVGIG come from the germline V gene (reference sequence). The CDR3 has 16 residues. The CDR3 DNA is TGTGCCTGGAGTGTACCCAGGGCGCAAGGGAATCAGCCCCAGCATTTT. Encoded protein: CAWSVPRAQGNQPQHF.